This TCR beta chain derives from a study of beta chain features in type 1 diabetes. Expressed TCRB transcripts were sequenced because the entire RNA isolate underwent reverse transcription. Using immunoSEQ multiplex PCR, the repertoire was profiled, and TCRdb retains in-frame clones only, with some absent. The repertoire includes roughly 330,000 clones, 8% to 13% of them detected once, and approximately 0.016% sits in the top ten. Regarding the study as a whole: Among all four CD4+ subsets, Type 1 diabetes patients had TCRB CDR3s that were moderately but significantly shorter.

Concerning this clone: What it recognizes is unknown.

Trimming cost V 3 bases and J 10 bases, with 22 bases left between them. The CDR3 sequence is 16 residues long. Germline V lookup: CDR1 SGDLS, CDR2 YYNGEE. There was one heparinised blood draw per donor, averaging approximately 120 mL. Staining for CD45RO/CCR7/CD25/CD127/CD95/CD27 allowed sorting of CD4+ naive, central memory, regulatory and stem cell-like memory cells. The sequence was collected from a woman aged 30 to 39 in good health. V and J are TRBV9 and TRBJ1-4, with D perhaps matching TRBD1 (5 bases). Sample: naive CD4+ T cells from blood. The DNA of the CDR3 is TGTGCCAGCAGCGAGAGTCCCGAAGGGGTTTTAGGAAAACTGTTTTTT. This sequence encodes CASSESPEGVLGKLFF.